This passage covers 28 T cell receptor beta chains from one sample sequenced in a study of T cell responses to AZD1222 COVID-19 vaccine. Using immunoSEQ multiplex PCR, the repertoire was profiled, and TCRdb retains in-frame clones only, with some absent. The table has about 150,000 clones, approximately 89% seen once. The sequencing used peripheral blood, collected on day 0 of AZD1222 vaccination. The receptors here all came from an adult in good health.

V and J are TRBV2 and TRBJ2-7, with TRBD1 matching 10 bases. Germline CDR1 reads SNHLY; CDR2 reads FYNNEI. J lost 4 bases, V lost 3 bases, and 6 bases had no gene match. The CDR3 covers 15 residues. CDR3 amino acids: CASSEGQGTIYEQYF. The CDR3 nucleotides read TGTGCCAGCAGTGAGGGACAGGGGACTATTTACGAGCAGTACTTC. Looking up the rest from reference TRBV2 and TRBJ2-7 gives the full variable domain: EPEVTQTPSHQVTQMGQEVILRCVPISNHLYFYWYRQILGQKVEFLVSFYNNEISEKSEIFDDQFSVERPDGSNFTLKIRSTKLEDSAMYFCASSEGQGTIYEQYFGPGTRLTVT.

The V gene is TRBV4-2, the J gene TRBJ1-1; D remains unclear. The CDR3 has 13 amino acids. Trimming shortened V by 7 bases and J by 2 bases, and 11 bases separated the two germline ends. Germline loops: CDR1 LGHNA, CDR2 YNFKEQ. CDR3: CASTVSRNTEAFF. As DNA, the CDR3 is TGTGCCAGCACCGTTTCCAGAAACACTGAAGCTTTCTTT.

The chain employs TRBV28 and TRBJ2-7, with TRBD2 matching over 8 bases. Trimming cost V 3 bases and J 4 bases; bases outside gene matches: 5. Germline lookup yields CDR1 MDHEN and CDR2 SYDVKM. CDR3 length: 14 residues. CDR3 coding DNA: TGTGCCAGCAGTTTCCCGGGAGGGCTGTACGAGCAGTACTTC. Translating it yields CASSFPGGLYEQYF.

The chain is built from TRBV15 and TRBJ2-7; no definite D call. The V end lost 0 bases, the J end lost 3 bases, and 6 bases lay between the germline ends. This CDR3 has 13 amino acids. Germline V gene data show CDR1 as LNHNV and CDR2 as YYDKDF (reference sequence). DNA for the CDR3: TGTGCCACCAGCAGAGATCGCGGCTACGAGCAGTACTTC. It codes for CATSRDRGYEQYF.

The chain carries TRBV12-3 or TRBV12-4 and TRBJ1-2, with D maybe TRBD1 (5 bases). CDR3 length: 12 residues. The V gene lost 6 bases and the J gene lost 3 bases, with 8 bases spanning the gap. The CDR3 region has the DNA TGTGCCAGCAGCGGGGGGGACTATGGCTACACCTTC. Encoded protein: CASSGGDYGYTF.

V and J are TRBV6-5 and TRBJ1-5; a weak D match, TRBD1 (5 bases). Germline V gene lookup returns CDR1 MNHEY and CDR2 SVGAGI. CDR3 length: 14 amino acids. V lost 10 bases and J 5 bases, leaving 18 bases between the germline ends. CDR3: CATQLNWGDQPQHF. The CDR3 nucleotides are TGTGCCACCCAACTTAATTGGGGGGATCAGCCCCAGCATTTT.

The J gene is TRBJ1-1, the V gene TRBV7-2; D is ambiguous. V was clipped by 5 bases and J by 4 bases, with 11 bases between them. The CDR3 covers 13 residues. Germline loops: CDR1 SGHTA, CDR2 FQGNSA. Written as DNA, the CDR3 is TGTGCCAGCAGCCCGGAGGGCGGCACTGAAGCTTTCTTT. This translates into CASSPEGGTEAFF. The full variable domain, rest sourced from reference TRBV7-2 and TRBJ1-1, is GAGVSQSPSNKVTEKGKDVELRCDPISGHTALYWYRQSLGQGLEFLIYFQGNSAPDKSGLPSDRFSAERTGGSVSTLTIQRTQQEDSAVYLCASSPEGGTEAFFGQGTRLTVV.

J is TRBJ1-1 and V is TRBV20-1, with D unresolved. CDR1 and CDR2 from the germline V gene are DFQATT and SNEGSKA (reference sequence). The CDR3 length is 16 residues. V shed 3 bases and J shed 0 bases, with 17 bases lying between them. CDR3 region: CSASYGSGDMNTEAFF. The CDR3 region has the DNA TGCAGTGCTAGTTATGGGAGTGGAGACATGAACACTGAAGCTTTCTTT.

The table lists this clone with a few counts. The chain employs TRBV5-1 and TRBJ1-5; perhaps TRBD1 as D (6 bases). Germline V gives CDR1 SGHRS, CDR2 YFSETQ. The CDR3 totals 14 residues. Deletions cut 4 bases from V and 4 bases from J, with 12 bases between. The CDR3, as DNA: TGCGCCAGCAGCACAGGGACCGCTAATCAGCCCCAGCATTTT. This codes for CASSTGTANQPQHF.

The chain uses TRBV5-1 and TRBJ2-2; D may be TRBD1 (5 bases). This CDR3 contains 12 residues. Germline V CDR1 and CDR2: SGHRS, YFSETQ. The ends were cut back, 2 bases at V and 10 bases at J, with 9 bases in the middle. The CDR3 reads CASSLGQPELFF. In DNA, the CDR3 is TGCGCCAGCAGCTTAGGACAACCGGAGCTGTTTTTT.

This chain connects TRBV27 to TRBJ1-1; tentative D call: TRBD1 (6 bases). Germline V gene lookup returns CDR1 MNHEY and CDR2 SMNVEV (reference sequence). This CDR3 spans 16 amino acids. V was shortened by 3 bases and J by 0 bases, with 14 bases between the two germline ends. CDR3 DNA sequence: TGTGCCAGCAGTTTCCTTGGGACATCCATGAACACTGAAGCTTTCTTT. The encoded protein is CASSFLGTSMNTEAFF.

The DNA for the CDR3 is TGTGCCAGCAGTGGGACAGGGGGCCGCAATCAGCCCCAGCATTTT. It is translated as CASSGTGGRNQPQHF. The rearrangement joins TRBV2 to TRBJ1-5, with 11 bases lining up with TRBD1. CDR1 and CDR2 (germline): SNHLY, FYNNEI. Germline trimming cut 4 bases from V and 2 bases from J; bases unmatched to any gene: 1. This CDR3 has 15 amino acids. The full variable domain, its missing parts supplied by reference TRBV2 and TRBJ1-5, is EPEVTQTPSHQVTQMGQEVILRCVPISNHLYFYWYRQILGQKVEFLVSFYNNEISEKSEIFDDQFSVERPDGSNFTLKIRSTKLEDSAMYFCASSGTGGRNQPQHFGDGTRLSIL.

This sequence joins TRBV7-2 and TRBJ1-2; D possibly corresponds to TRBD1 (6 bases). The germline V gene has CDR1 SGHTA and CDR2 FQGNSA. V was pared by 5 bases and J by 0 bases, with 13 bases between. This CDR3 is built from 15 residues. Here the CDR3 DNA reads TGTGCCAGCAGCCCCCGGACAGACGCTAACTATGGCTACACCTTC. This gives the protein CASSPRTDANYGYTF.

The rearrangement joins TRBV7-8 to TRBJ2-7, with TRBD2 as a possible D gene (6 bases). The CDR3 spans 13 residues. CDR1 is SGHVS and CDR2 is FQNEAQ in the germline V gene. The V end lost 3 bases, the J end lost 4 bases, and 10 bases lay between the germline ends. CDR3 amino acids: CASSLRDVYEQYF. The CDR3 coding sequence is TGTGCCAGCAGCTTGCGGGACGTTTACGAGCAGTACTTC.

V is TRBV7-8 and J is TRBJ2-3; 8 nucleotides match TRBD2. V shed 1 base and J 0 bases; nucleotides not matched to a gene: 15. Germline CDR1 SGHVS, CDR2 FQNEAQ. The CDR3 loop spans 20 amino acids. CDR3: CASSLGMASGSPPSTDTQYF. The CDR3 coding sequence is TGTGCCAGCAGCTTAGGGATGGCCAGCGGGAGTCCCCCTAGCACAGATACGCAGTATTTT.

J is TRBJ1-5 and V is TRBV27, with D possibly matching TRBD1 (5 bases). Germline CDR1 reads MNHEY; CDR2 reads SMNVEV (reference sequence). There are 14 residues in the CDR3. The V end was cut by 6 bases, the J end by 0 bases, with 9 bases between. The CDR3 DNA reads TGTGCCAGCAGGGGACGGATTAGCAATCAGCCCCAGCATTTT. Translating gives CASRGRISNQPQHF.

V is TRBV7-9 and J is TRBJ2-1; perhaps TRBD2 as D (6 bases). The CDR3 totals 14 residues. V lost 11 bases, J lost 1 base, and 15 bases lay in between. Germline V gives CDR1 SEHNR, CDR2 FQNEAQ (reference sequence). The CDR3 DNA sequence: TGTGCCTCGGGGCGGGGCCCTTCCTACAATGAGCAGTTCTTC. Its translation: CASGRGPSYNEQFF. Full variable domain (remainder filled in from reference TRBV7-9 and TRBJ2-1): DTGVSQNPRHKITKRGQNVTFRCDPISEHNRLYWYRQTLGQGPEFLTYFQNEAQLEKSRLLSDRFSAERPKGSFSTLEIQRTEQGDSAMYLCASGRGPSYNEQFFGPGTRLTVL.

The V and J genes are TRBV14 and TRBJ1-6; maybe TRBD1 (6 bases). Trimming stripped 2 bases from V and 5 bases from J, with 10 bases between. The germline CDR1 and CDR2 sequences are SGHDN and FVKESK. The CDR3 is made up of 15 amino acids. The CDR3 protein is CASSQNRAHNSPLHF. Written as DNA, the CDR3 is TGTGCCAGCAGCCAAAACAGGGCACATAATTCACCCCTCCACTTT.

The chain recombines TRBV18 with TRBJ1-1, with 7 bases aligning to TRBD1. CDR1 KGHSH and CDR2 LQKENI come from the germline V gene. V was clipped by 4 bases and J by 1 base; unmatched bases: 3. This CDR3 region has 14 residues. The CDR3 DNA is TGTGCCAGCTCACGGGACAGTGAGAACACTGAAGCTTTCTTT. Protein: CASSRDSENTEAFF.

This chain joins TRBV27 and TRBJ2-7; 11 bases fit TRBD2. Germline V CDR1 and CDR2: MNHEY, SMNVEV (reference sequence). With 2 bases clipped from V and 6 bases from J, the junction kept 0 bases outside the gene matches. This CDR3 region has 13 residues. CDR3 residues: CASSLLAGGEQYF. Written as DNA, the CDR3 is TGTGCCAGCAGTTTACTAGCGGGAGGCGAGCAGTACTTC.

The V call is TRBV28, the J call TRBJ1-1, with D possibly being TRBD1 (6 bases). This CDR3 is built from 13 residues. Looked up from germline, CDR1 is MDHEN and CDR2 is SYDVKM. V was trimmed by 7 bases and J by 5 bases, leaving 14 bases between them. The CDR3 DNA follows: TGTGCCAGCACTCTAGGGGGGAGGACTGAAGCTTTCTTT. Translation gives CASTLGGRTEAFF.

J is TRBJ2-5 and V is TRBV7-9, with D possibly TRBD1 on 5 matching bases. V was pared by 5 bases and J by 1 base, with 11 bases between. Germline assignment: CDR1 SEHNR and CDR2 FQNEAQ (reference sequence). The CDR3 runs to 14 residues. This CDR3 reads CASSPGIFQETQYF. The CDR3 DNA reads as TGTGCCAGCAGCCCAGGGATCTTCCAAGAGACCCAGTACTTC. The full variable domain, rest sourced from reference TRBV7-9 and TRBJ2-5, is DTGVSQNPRHKITKRGQNVTFRCDPISEHNRLYWYRQTLGQGPEFLTYFQNEAQLEKSRLLSDRFSAERPKGSFSTLEIQRTEQGDSAMYLCASSPGIFQETQYFGPGTRLLVL.

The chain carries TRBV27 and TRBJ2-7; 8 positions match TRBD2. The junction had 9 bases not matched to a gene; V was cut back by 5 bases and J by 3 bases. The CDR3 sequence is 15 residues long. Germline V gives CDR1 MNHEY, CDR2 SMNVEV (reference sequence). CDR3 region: CASSPGLGYYYEQYF. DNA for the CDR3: TGTGCCAGCAGTCCGGGACTAGGATATTACTACGAGCAGTACTTC.

The CDR3 sequence: CASSLGAEAYEQYF. Written as DNA, the CDR3 is TGTGCCAGCAGCTTGGGGGCGGAAGCATACGAGCAGTACTTC. This chain joins TRBV5-4 and TRBJ2-7; unclear D gene. The CDR3 extends over 14 amino acids. With 0 bases removed from V and 4 bases from J, the gap between germline ends came to 11 bases. The germline V gene has CDR1 SGHNT and CDR2 YYREEE (reference sequence). Looking up the rest from reference TRBV5-4 and TRBJ2-7 gives the full variable domain: ETGVTQSPTHLIKTRGQQVTLRCSSQSGHNTVSWYQQALGQGPQFIFQYYREEENGRGNFPPRFSGLQFPNYSSELNVNALELDDSALYLCASSLGAEAYEQYFGPGTRLTVT.

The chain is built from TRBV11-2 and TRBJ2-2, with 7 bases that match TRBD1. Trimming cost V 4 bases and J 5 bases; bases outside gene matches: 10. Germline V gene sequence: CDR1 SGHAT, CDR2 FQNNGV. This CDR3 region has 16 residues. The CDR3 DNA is TGTGCCAGCAGCTCGCATGGGACAGTGAGGACCGGGGAGCTGTTTTTT. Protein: CASSSHGTVRTGELFF.

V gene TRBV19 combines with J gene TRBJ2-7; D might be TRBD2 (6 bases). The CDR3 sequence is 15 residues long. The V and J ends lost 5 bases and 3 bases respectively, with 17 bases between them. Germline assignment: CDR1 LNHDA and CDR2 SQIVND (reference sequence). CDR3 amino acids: CASSGSSGGVYEQYF. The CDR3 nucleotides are TGTGCCAGTAGTGGGTCGTCGGGCGGGGTCTACGAGCAGTACTTC.

CDR3: CASRPLTVGTEAFF. The DNA for the CDR3 is TGTGCCAGCAGGCCTTTGACGGTAGGAACTGAAGCTTTCTTT. The chain joins TRBV3-1 (or the pseudogene TRBV3-2) to TRBJ1-1; D is unresolved. V was cut by 6 bases and J by 5 bases, with 16 bases left in between. The CDR3 totals 14 residues. CDR1 is LGHDT and CDR2 is YNNKEL in the germline V gene (reference sequence).

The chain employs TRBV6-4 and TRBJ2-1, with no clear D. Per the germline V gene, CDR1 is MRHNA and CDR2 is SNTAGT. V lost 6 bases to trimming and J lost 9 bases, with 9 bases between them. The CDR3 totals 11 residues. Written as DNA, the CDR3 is TGTGCCAGCAGCTTCGGGTCTGAGCAGTTCTTC. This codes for CASSFGSEQFF.